This TCR beta chain was retrieved from a study of blood T cell repertoires in COVID-19. Looking at the study overall: Acute and convalescent COVID-19 specimens originated in the United States, Italy and Spain. Sample material is recorded as cDNA or gDNA derived from T cells, B-cell-depleted T cells, or PBMCs.

As originally analysed: Amplified reference gene primers provided the basis for estimating nucleated cell counts. The method was immunoSEQ multiplex PCR; TCRdb's version includes in-frame clones alone and lacks a portion of them. That table furnishes V, J and clone size, whereas the DNA furnished D and trimming. Altogether around 250,000 clones are present, 86% being singletons, with the ten largest covering over 8%. Germline CDR1 is KGHSH and CDR2 is LQKENI. Deletions cut 6 bases from V and 7 bases from J, with 12 bases between. The length of the CDR3 is 12 residues. The chain has TRBV18 and TRBJ2-5, with unresolved D. The source material was peripheral blood. The source is a man aged 35-49 years with active or convalescent COVID-19. Here the CDR3 reads CASSGLSGTQYF. The CDR3 DNA follows: TGTGCCAGCTCCGGTCTATCTGGGACCCAGTACTTC.